A single sample gave rise to the 23 T cell receptor beta chains below, sequenced in a study of blood T cell repertoires in COVID-19. Method: immunoSEQ multiplex PCR; TCRdb's copy keeps in-frame clones and lacks some. The table lists some 200,000 clones, about 78% of them singletons, with 15% to 20% in the top ten. The sample consisted of PBMCs or T cells enriched from blood (not recorded which). The receptors originated from a woman aged 45 to 65 who had recovered from COVID-19.

The V gene is TRBV7-3, the J gene TRBJ2-2, with TRBD2 identical over 7 bases. V was pared by 2 bases and J by 2 bases, with 5 bases of the junction left unmatched. This CDR3 spans 16 amino acids. Germline CDR1 and CDR2: SGHTA and FQGTGA. CDR3 region: CASSLQASGNTGELFF. The DNA for the CDR3 is TGTGCCAGCAGCTTACAGGCTAGCGGAAACACCGGGGAGCTGTTTTTT.

This chain joins TRBV7-2 and TRBJ2-1, with D unclear. Deletions cut 5 bases from V and 4 bases from J, with 9 bases between. Germline CDR1 and CDR2: SGHTA and FQGNSA. This CDR3 is built from 13 residues. The CDR3 is CASSTTPYNEQFF. The CDR3, as DNA: TGTGCCAGCAGCACGACTCCATACAATGAGCAGTTCTTC.

The gene calls are TRBV11-3 and TRBJ2-3; 9 nucleotides match TRBD1. The V gene's germline CDR1 is SGHNT and CDR2 YENEEA. V trimming: 5 bases; J trimming: 1 base; junction bases outside the gene matches: 4. The CDR3 consists of 15 residues. The CDR3 reads CASSTGGRRTDTQYF. CDR3 bases: TGTGCCAGCAGCACAGGGGGCCGACGCACAGATACGCAGTATTTT.

This clone has only a few counts. This rearrangement joins TRBV28 to TRBJ2-5, with 10 bases identical to TRBD1. The CDR3 loop spans 15 amino acids. The germline CDR1 and CDR2 sequences are MDHEN and SYDVKM. After removal of 2 bases from V and 2 bases from J, the junction contained 2 bases not matched to a gene. CDR3 residues: CASSLGTGAQETQYF. CDR3 bases: TGTGCCAGCAGTTTAGGGACAGGGGCGCAAGAGACCCAGTACTTC.

This rearrangement joins TRBV7-2 to TRBJ2-1, with 8 bases that match TRBD2. This CDR3 spans 15 amino acids. Germline CDR1 is SGHTA and CDR2 is FQGNSA. After removal of 3 bases from V and 7 bases from J, the junction contained 8 bases not matched to a gene. In DNA form, the CDR3 reads TGTGCCAGCAGCTTGGACCCTCTAGCGGGTAATGAGCAGTTCTTC. Protein sequence: CASSLDPLAGNEQFF.

The table lists this clone with many counts. The DNA for the CDR3 is TGTGCCAGCAGTTACGTATCTTGGACAGGGGGCCAGCCCCAGCATTTT. Encoded protein: CASSYVSWTGGQPQHF. The chain combines TRBV6-2 or TRBV6-3 with TRBJ1-5, with 11 bases that match TRBD1. This CDR3 contains 16 residues. Trimming at V came to 2 bases and at J to 7 bases, leaving 7 bases not matched to a gene. The germline V gene encodes CDR1 MNHEY and CDR2 SVGEGT.

This sequence joins TRBV19 and TRBJ1-2; 9 bases agree with TRBD1. The V segment lost 4 bases and the J segment 4 bases; nucleotides outside the gene matches: 4. The V gene's germline CDR1 is LNHDA and CDR2 SQIVND (reference sequence). The CDR3 sequence is 14 residues long. CDR3 nucleotide sequence: TGTGCCAGTAGTAAGGGACAGGGCATCTATGGCTACACCTTC. Protein product: CASSKGQGIYGYTF.

The V gene is TRBV4-2, the J gene TRBJ2-5; 9 bases match TRBD2. The germline V gene encodes CDR1 LGHNA and CDR2 YNFKEQ. V was clipped by 0 bases and J by 4 bases; unmatched bases: 6. The CDR3 sequence is 16 residues long. CDR3 sequence reads: CASSQEPAGGGETQYF. CDR3 coding DNA: TGTGCCAGCAGCCAAGAACCAGCGGGAGGAGGAGAGACCCAGTACTTC.

The chain links TRBV7-2 to TRBJ2-1; 10 bases match TRBD2. CDR1 is SGHTA, CDR2 FQGNSA, per germline. The CDR3 is made up of 15 amino acids. Trimming at V came to 3 bases and at J to 6 bases, leaving 5 bases not matched to a gene. The CDR3 nucleotides are TGTGCCAGCAGCTTGTCAATAGCGGGAGGCAATGAGCAGTTCTTC. Translating gives CASSLSIAGGNEQFF.

This chain uses TRBV19 with TRBJ2-1; unclear D gene. Trimming stripped 3 bases from V and 0 bases from J, with 9 bases between. This CDR3 is 15 amino acids long. The germline CDR1 and CDR2 sequences are LNHDA and SQIVND (reference sequence). The CDR3 region has the DNA TGTGCCAGTAGTATCTCTAGATCCTCCTACAATGAGCAGTTCTTC. It specifies CASSISRSSYNEQFF.

This clone has only one observation. One end of the junction is discordant with germline, which a read error may explain. Written as DNA, the CDR3 is TGTGCCAGCTCACCACCCGGTGACAATGGCCACTTC. Its translation is CASSPPGDNGHF. This chain links TRBV18 with TRBJ2-5; D gene unclear. The V gene's germline CDR1 is KGHSH and CDR2 LQKENI. The CDR3 covers 12 residues.

This clone has just one count. This chain links TRBV27 with TRBJ2-1, with 7 positions matching TRBD2. V shed 3 bases and J 4 bases; nucleotides not matched to a gene: 6. There are 15 residues in the CDR3. CDR1 MNHEY and CDR2 SMNVEV come from the germline V gene (reference sequence). CDR3 DNA sequence: TGTGCCAGCAGTTTTAGCGGGCTTGGGTACAATGAGCAGTTCTTC. Translated, it gives CASSFSGLGYNEQFF.

The gene calls are TRBV7-9 and TRBJ2-3; 7 bases fit TRBD1. Germline assignment: CDR1 SEHNR and CDR2 FQNEAQ (reference sequence). V trimming: 11 bases; J trimming: 1 base; junction bases outside the gene matches: 6. There are 13 residues in the CDR3. CDR3 loop: CADLGTGTDTQYF. The CDR3, as DNA: TGTGCCGACCTAGGGACAGGCACAGATACGCAGTATTTT.

J is TRBJ1-1 and V is TRBV2; TRBD1 agrees at 7 bases. The CDR3 is 13 residues long. V dropped 9 bases and J dropped 1; count of bases not matched to a gene: 5. Germline-derived CDR1 and CDR2 are SNHLY and FYNNEI. CDR3 DNA: TGTGCCAGTCGTCGGGACAGGAACACTGAAGCTTTCTTT. Protein: CASRRDRNTEAFF.

The CDR3 reads CATSRPGGTVGYGYTF. The DNA for the CDR3 is TGTGCCACCAGCAGACCCGGGGGAACAGTGGGGTATGGCTACACCTTC. The rearrangement links TRBV15 to TRBJ1-2, with D perhaps TRBD1 (5 bases). The CDR3 sequence is 16 residues long. V was clipped by 2 bases and J by 5 bases, with 18 bases between them. Germline loops: CDR1 LNHNV, CDR2 YYDKDF (reference sequence).

V usage is TRBV7-2 and J usage is TRBJ1-5, with D unclear. The V end lost 4 bases, the J end lost 0 bases, and 10 bases lay between the germline ends. CDR1 is SGHTA and CDR2 is FQGNSA in the germline V gene. This CDR3 region has 15 residues. CDR3 nucleotides: TGTGCCAGCAGCTCCTTCACTACTAGCAATCAGCCCCAGCATTTT. Translation gives CASSSFTTSNQPQHF.

The chain employs TRBV5-4 and TRBJ2-1; 11 bases agree with TRBD2. With 0 bases clipped from V and 4 bases from J, the junction kept 3 bases outside the gene matches. The CDR3 runs 16 residues. Germline V CDR1 and CDR2: SGHNT, YYREEE (reference sequence). The CDR3 nucleotides are TGTGCCAGCAGCTTGGGAGGGACTAGCGGTTACAATGAGCAGTTCTTC. Encoded protein: CASSLGGTSGYNEQFF.

The chain uses TRBV19 and TRBJ2-7; 9 bases line up with TRBD1. This CDR3 has 14 residues. The germline V gene encodes CDR1 LNHDA and CDR2 SQIVND (reference sequence). The V segment lost 3 bases and the J segment 2 bases; nucleotides outside the gene matches: 2. In DNA, the CDR3 is TGTGCCAGTAGTATTGACAGGGGGGCCTACGAGCAGTACTTC. Residues: CASSIDRGAYEQYF.

The V and J genes are TRBV10-3 and TRBJ2-1; 7 bases agree with TRBD2. This CDR3 has 12 residues. Germline CDR1 reads ENHRY; CDR2 reads SYGVKD. The ends lost 4 bases at V and 6 bases at J; junction bases unmatched: 0. CDR3 coding DNA: TGTGCCATCAGTGGGGGGGGCAATGAGCAGTTCTTC. Its protein product is CAISGGGNEQFF.

V is TRBV7-2 and J is TRBJ2-7; no definite D call. Between the trimmed V and J ends, which lost 5 bases and 4 bases, there was a span of 9 bases. This CDR3 is 12 amino acids long. Germline V gene lookup returns CDR1 SGHTA and CDR2 FQGNSA. DNA of the CDR3: TGTGCCAGCAGCCCCCAGAGGTACGAGCAGTACTTC. Residues: CASSPQRYEQYF.

The chain uses TRBV7-9 and TRBJ2-2, with D possibly matching TRBD1 (5 bases). The germline CDR1 and CDR2 sequences are SEHNR and FQNEAQ (reference sequence). Trimming pared 6 bases from V and 2 bases from J, leaving 19 bases between. This CDR3 spans 17 amino acids. CDR3 region: CASRKGLRGPNTGELFF. CDR3 DNA: TGTGCCAGCAGGAAAGGGTTAAGGGGTCCCAACACCGGGGAGCTGTTTTTT.

The rearrangement links TRBV7-9 to TRBJ1-1; possibly TRBD1 for D (5 bases). CDR1 is SEHNR, CDR2 FQNEAQ, per germline (reference sequence). Trimming removed 5 bases from V and 0 bases from J, with 7 bases in between. The CDR3 runs to 13 residues. The CDR3 loop is CASSPRVNTEAFF. DNA of the CDR3: TGTGCCAGCAGCCCCAGGGTGAACACTGAAGCTTTCTTT. Variable domain in full (rest from reference TRBV7-9 and TRBJ1-1): DTGVSQNPRHKITKRGQNVTFRCDPISEHNRLYWYRQTLGQGPEFLTYFQNEAQLEKSRLLSDRFSAERPKGSFSTLEIQRTEQGDSAMYLCASSPRVNTEAFFGQGTRLTVV.

The V and J genes are TRBV6-6 and TRBJ2-2; unclear D gene. Germline CDR1 is MNHNY and CDR2 is SVGAGI (reference sequence). Trimming pared 6 bases from V and 4 bases from J, leaving 9 bases between. The CDR3 is 13 residues long. In nucleotides, the CDR3 is TGTGCCAGCAGCATCGAGTTCACCGGGGAGCTGTTTTTT. Translating it yields CASSIEFTGELFF.